Below, 24 T cell receptor beta chains from the same sample are listed, as sequenced in a study of T cell changes during pregnancy in multiple sclerosis. The table came from immunoSEQ multiplex PCR; TCRdb's copy has only in-frame clones and leaves some out. The sample holds over 70,000 clones, just under 95% seen once. The specimen was peripheral blood, collected in the first trimester of pregnancy. These receptors were obtained from a female donor with multiple sclerosis, enrolled in a pregnancy study.

The gene calls are TRBV7-3 and TRBJ1-3; D remains ambiguous. Germline CDR1 and CDR2: SGHTA and FQGTGA. CDR3 size: 15 residues. V dropped 2 bases and J dropped 0 bases, with 8 bases sitting between them. This chain's CDR3 is CASSLQASSGNTIYF. CDR3 nucleotides: TGTGCCAGCAGCTTACAAGCTAGCTCTGGAAACACCATATATTTT.

The rearrangement links TRBV9 to TRBJ1-1; 8 bases line up with TRBD1. Trimming cost V 0 bases and J 1 base; bases outside gene matches: 2. Per germline, CDR1 SGDLS and CDR2 YYNGEE. The CDR3 spans 15 residues. CDR3 in amino acids: CASSVAGGANTEAFF. CDR3 sequence (DNA): TGTGCCAGCAGCGTAGCAGGGGGCGCGAACACTGAAGCTTTCTTT.

This clone was detected once. The chain combines TRBV9 with TRBJ2-5, with D tentatively TRBD1 (6 bases). The CDR3 totals 14 residues. Trimming stripped 3 bases from V and 1 base from J, with 10 bases between. The germline V gene encodes CDR1 SGDLS and CDR2 YYNGEE. CDR3 protein: CASSARGGQETQYF. In DNA form, the CDR3 reads TGTGCCAGCAGCGCGAGAGGGGGCCAAGAGACCCAGTACTTC. Full variable domain (rest looked up from reference TRBV9 and TRBJ2-5): DSGVTQTPKHLITATGQRVTLRCSPRSGDLSVYWYQQSLDQGLQFLIQYYNGEERAKGNILERFSAQQFPDLHSELNLSSLELGDSALYFCASSARGGQETQYFGPGTRLLVL.

The J gene is TRBJ1-2, the V gene TRBV6-5; D unclear. Germline values: CDR1 MNHEY, CDR2 SVGAGI. The CDR3 length is 14 residues. The V end was cut by 6 bases, the J end by 5 bases, with 16 bases between. The chain's CDR3 is CASSHRPRGYGYTF. The CDR3 nucleotides read TGTGCCAGCAGCCATCGGCCCCGCGGTTATGGCTACACCTTC.

V gene TRBV15 combines with J gene TRBJ2-7, with TRBD2 matching 11 bases. This CDR3 region has 16 residues. Germline V gives CDR1 LNHNV, CDR2 YYDKDF (reference sequence). Unmatched junction bases numbered 4, after V lost 1 base and J lost 2 bases. The CDR3 loop is CATSRATSGGAYEQYF. The CDR3 DNA sequence: TGTGCCACCAGCAGAGCCACTAGCGGGGGAGCCTACGAGCAGTACTTC.

The chain links TRBV6-1 to TRBJ1-3; TRBD1 might be the D (6 bases). The CDR3 totals 17 residues. Germline loops: CDR1 MNHNS, CDR2 SASEGT. Trimming left V 4 bases short and J 0 bases short, with 16 bases between. The CDR3 DNA reads TGTGCCAGCAGTGGGGGACACTGGTCAAACTCTGGAAACACCATATATTTT. This translates into CASSGGHWSNSGNTIYF.

The V gene is TRBV6-1, the J gene TRBJ2-7; 7 bases align to TRBD1. V shed 7 bases, J shed 3 bases, and the junction held 9 bases outside the gene matches. There are 14 residues in the CDR3. Germline V lookup: CDR1 MNHNS, CDR2 SASEGT. CDR3 amino acids: CASTTTGLNYEQYF. CDR3 in DNA: TGTGCCAGCACTACGACAGGGCTAAACTACGAGCAGTACTTC.

This chain links TRBV27 with TRBJ1-6, with TRBD1 matching 9 bases. The CDR3 is 15 residues long. The J segment lost 7 bases and the V segment lost 5 bases, leaving 6 bases of the junction unmatched. Germline V gives CDR1 MNHEY, CDR2 SMNVEV (reference sequence). The CDR3 DNA follows: TGTGCCAGCAGTGTACAGGGGGCGATCAATTCACCCCTCCACTTT. Its translation: CASSVQGAINSPLHF.

This clone was detected ten times or more. The chain employs TRBV25-1 and TRBJ2-7; TRBD2 agrees at 7 bases. CDR3 length: 14 amino acids. Per the germline V gene, CDR1 is MGHDK and CDR2 is SYGVNS. The J segment lost 4 bases and the V segment lost 2 bases, leaving 5 bases of the junction unmatched. CDR3 sequence: CASSEGRGGYEQYF. CDR3 sequence (DNA): TGTGCCAGCAGTGAAGGGCGGGGAGGGTACGAGCAGTACTTC.

The V gene is TRBV19, the J gene TRBJ1-6, with a tentative D call TRBD1 (5 bases). There are 15 residues in the CDR3. In germline, CDR1 is LNHDA, CDR2 SQIVND (reference sequence). V was shortened by 1 base and J by 6 bases, with 10 bases between the two germline ends. In DNA, the CDR3 is TGTGCCAGTAGTATAGGCAAGGACATTAATTCACCCCTCCACTTT. Residues: CASSIGKDINSPLHF.

The V gene is TRBV4-2, the J gene TRBJ1-2; D might be TRBD1 (5 bases). CDR3 size: 16 residues. Deletions cut 0 bases from V and 1 base from J, with 12 bases between. Germline CDR1 and CDR2: LGHNA and YNFKEQ. This chain's CDR3 is CASSQDNQGLNYGYTF. The CDR3 DNA reads as TGTGCCAGCAGCCAAGATAACCAGGGTCTTAACTATGGCTACACCTTC.

The V call is TRBV6-6, the J call TRBJ2-2, with D maybe TRBD1 (6 bases). The V gene's germline CDR1 is MNHNY and CDR2 SVGAGI (reference sequence). This CDR3 comprises 16 residues. The V end was cut by 6 bases, the J end by 4 bases, with 18 bases between. CDR3 protein: CASSRTTGSGTGELFF. DNA of the CDR3: TGTGCCAGCAGCCGCACCACAGGGTCGGGCACCGGGGAGCTGTTTTTT.

In this sample, this clone turned up once. The chain joins TRBV29-1 to TRBJ2-5; TRBD1 is a possible D gene (6 bases). Between the trimmed V and J ends, which lost 7 bases and 5 bases, there was a span of 17 bases. Germline V gene data show CDR1 as SQVTM and CDR2 as ANQGSEA. The CDR3 length is 13 residues. The CDR3 loop is CSATLIQGETQYF. The CDR3 bases are TGCAGCGCGACGCTGATCCAGGGGGAGACCCAGTACTTC. The full variable domain, rest sourced from reference TRBV29-1 and TRBJ2-5, is SAVISQKPSRDICQRGTSLTIQCQVDSQVTMMFWYRQQPGQSLTLIATANQGSEATYESGFVIDKFPISRPNLTFSTLTVSNMSPEDSSIYLCSATLIQGETQYFGPGTRLLVL.

The chain links TRBV19 to TRBJ2-3, with 10 bases that match TRBD2. The CDR3 extends over 14 amino acids. Germline V lookup: CDR1 LNHDA, CDR2 SQIVND (reference sequence). The ends lost 11 bases at V and 4 bases at J; junction bases unmatched: 9. CDR3 in DNA: TGTGCCTCCGGACTAGCGGCCGGTGCAGATACGCAGTATTTT. Its translation is CASGLAAGADTQYF. Filled out from reference TRBV19 and TRBJ2-3, the complete variable domain reads DGGITQSPKYLFRKEGQNVTLSCEQNLNHDAMYWYRQDPGQGLRLIYYSQIVNDFQKGDIAEGYSVSREKKESFPLTVTSAQKNPTAFYLCASGLAAGADTQYFGPGTRLTVL.

The chain is built from TRBV6-4 and TRBJ1-1; D perhaps matches TRBD1 (6 bases). Trimming shortened V by 4 bases and J by 8 bases, and 17 bases separated the two germline ends. This CDR3 has 14 residues. Per the germline V gene, CDR1 is MRHNA and CDR2 is SNTAGT. The CDR3 loop reads CASSVSLGQSEAFF. In nucleotides, the CDR3 is TGTGCCAGCAGTGTCAGCCTTGGACAGTCCGAAGCTTTCTTT.

This clone was seen once. This rearrangement joins TRBV9 to TRBJ2-2; TRBD1 aligns across 8 bases. J was trimmed by 4 bases and V by 3 bases; bases with no gene match: 5. This CDR3 has 15 residues. Germline CDR1 is SGDLS and CDR2 is YYNGEE. The CDR3 here is CASSGRDRSTGELFF. In DNA, the CDR3 is TGTGCCAGCAGCGGACGGGACAGGAGCACCGGGGAGCTGTTTTTT.

The V call is TRBV6-1, the J call TRBJ2-3, with D possibly matching TRBD2 (7 bases). Germline V gene sequence: CDR1 MNHNS, CDR2 SASEGT. CDR3 length equals 17 residues. Trimming took 3 bases from V and 5 from J, leaving 21 bases between them. The CDR3 loop reads CASSEPRGGLKKDTQYF. The CDR3 nucleotides read TGTGCCAGCAGTGAGCCCCGCGGGGGCCTAAAGAAAGATACGCAGTATTTT.

V gene TRBV2 combines with J gene TRBJ2-6; D may be TRBD1 (5 bases). Deletions cut 3 bases from V and 17 bases from J, with 11 bases between. CDR1 and CDR2 (germline): SNHLY, FYNNEI. CDR3 length: 11 amino acids. The CDR3 is CASSEEQGVTF. The CDR3 region has the DNA TGTGCCAGCAGTGAGGAGCAGGGTGTGACTTTC.

This chain connects TRBV9 to TRBJ1-3, with 9 positions matching TRBD1. CDR3 length equals 19 residues. With V trimmed by 3 bases and J by 0 bases, 13 bases remained unmatched. Germline CDR1 is SGDLS and CDR2 is YYNGEE. CDR3 sequence reads: CASSAIPPGTGSSGNTIYF. In DNA form, the CDR3 reads TGTGCCAGCAGCGCAATTCCCCCCGGGACAGGGAGCTCTGGAAACACCATATATTTT.

The chain links TRBV25-1 to TRBJ2-5, with D perhaps TRBD1 (6 bases). Germline V gives CDR1 MGHDK, CDR2 SYGVNS. The CDR3 is made up of 13 amino acids. The V gene lost 3 bases and the J gene lost 12 bases, with 17 bases spanning the gap. The CDR3 DNA follows: TGTGCCAGCAGTGACCCCTTCACAGGGAAGGAGTACTTC. This translates into CASSDPFTGKEYF.

The CDR3 sequence is CAWSVFSGGATDTQYF. CDR3 in DNA: TGTGCCTGGAGTGTGTTTAGCGGGGGGGCCACAGATACGCAGTATTTT. The rearrangement uses TRBV30 and TRBJ2-3; TRBD2 agrees at 11 bases. CDR3 length: 16 amino acids. Trimming cost V 0 bases and J 2 bases; bases outside gene matches: 4. The germline V gene has CDR1 GTSNPN and CDR2 SVGIG (reference sequence).

The J gene is TRBJ2-7, the V gene TRBV5-6; 8 nucleotides line up with TRBD1. Trimming cost V 4 bases and J 2 bases; bases outside gene matches: 2. The CDR3 totals 13 residues. Germline loops: CDR1 SGHDT, CDR2 YYEEEE. CDR3 DNA: TGTGCCAGCAGCCCGACAGGGGCCTACGAGCAGTACTTC. This sequence encodes CASSPTGAYEQYF. The whole variable domain, remainder taken from reference TRBV5-6 and TRBJ2-7, is DAGVTQSPTHLIKTRGQQVTLRCSPKSGHDTVSWYQQALGQGPQFIFQYYEEEERQRGNFPDRFSGHQFPNYSSELNVNALLLGDSALYLCASSPTGAYEQYFGPGTRLTVT.

The gene calls are TRBV10-2 and TRBJ2-5; TRBD2 aligns across 10 bases. V was pared by 4 bases and J by 1 base, with 9 bases of the junction left unmatched. Germline CDR1 reads WSHSY; CDR2 reads SAAADI. This CDR3 contains 17 residues. This CDR3 reads CASSGPGLATTQETQYF. In DNA, the CDR3 is TGCGCCAGCAGTGGGCCGGGACTAGCGACCACCCAAGAGACCCAGTACTTC.

The chain combines TRBV5-1 with TRBJ2-1; maybe TRBD2 (6 bases). This CDR3 has 12 amino acids. Trimming pared 6 bases from V and 5 bases from J, leaving 9 bases between. Germline loops: CDR1 SGHRS, CDR2 YFSETQ. CDR3 sequence reads: CASNPSDNEQFF. In DNA, the CDR3 is TGCGCCAGCAACCCTAGCGACAATGAGCAGTTCTTC.